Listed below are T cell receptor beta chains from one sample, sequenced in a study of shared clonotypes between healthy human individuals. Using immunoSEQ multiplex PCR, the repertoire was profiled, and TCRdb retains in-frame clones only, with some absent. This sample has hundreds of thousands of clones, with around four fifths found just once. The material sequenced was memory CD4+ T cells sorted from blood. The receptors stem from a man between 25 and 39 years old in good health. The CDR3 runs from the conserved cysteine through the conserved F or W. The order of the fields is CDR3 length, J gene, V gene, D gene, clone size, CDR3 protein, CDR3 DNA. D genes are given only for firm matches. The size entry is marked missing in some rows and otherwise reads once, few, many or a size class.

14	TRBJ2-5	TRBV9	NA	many	CASSVALVAGTQYF	TGTGCCAGCAGCGTAGCTCTGGTGGCGGGGACCCAGTACTTC
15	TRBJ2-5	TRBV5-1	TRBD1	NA	CASSFEGAGRGTQYF	TGCGCCAGCAGCTTCGAGGGGGCGGGTCGGGGGACCCAGTACTTC
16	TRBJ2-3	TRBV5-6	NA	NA	CASSLGRTVGGRSQYF	TGTGCCAGCAGCTTGGGAAGAACGGTGGGAGGTCGCTCGCAGTATTTT
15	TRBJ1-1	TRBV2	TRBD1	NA	CASTRDRGRNTEAFF	TGTGCCAGCACCCGGGACAGGGGGCGGAACACTGAAGCTTTCTTT
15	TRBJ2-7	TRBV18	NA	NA	CASSLSMGVMNEQYF	TGTGCCAGCTCACTCTCCATGGGTGTAATGAACGAGCAGTACTTC
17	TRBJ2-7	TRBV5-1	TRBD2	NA	CASRRTSGSLGAYEQYF	TGCGCCAGCCGCCGGACTAGCGGGAGCCTCGGGGCCTACGAGCAGTACTTC
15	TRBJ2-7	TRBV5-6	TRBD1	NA	CASSGTHRGHDEQYF	TGTGCCAGCAGCGGAACTCACAGGGGGCACGACGAGCAGTACTTC
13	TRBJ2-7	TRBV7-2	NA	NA	CASSLFRSYEQYF	TGTGCCAGCAGCTTATTTAGGTCCTACGAGCAGTACTTC
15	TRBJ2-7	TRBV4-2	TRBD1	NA	CASSQDLGQAYEQYF	TGTGCCAGCAGCCAAGATCTTGGACAGGCCTACGAGCAGTACTTC
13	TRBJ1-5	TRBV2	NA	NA	CASHDRPTQPQHF	TGTGCCAGTCATGACAGGCCTACTCAGCCCCAGCATTTT
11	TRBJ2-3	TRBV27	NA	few	CASRSWDTQYF	TGTGCCAGCCGAAGTTGGGATACGCAGTATTTT
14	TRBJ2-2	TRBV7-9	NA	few	CASSLDRVTGELFF	TGTGCCAGCAGCTTAGACAGGGTAACCGGGGAGCTGTTTTTT
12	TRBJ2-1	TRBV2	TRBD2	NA	CASSRDGGEQFF	TGTGCCAGCAGTCGTGACGGGGGGGAGCAGTTCTTC
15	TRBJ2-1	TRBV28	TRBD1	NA	CASRPAHRGYNEQFF	TGTGCCAGCAGACCCGCCCACAGGGGATACAATGAGCAGTTCTTC
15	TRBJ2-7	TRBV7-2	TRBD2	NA	CASSPRREGSYEQYF	TGTGCCAGCAGCCCGAGACGGGAGGGCTCCTACGAGCAGTACTTC
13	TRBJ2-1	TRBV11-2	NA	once	CASSLASGNEQFF	TGTGCCAGCAGCTTAGCGTCGGGGAATGAGCAGTTCTTC
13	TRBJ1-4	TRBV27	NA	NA	CASSLGTGQKLFF	TGTGCCAGCAGTTTAGGTACAGGGCAGAAACTGTTTTTT
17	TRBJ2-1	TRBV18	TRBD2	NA	CASSVLAGVGSYNEQFF	TGTGCCAGCTCAGTCCTAGCGGGAGTGGGGTCCTACAATGAGCAGTTCTTC
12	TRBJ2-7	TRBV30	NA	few	CAWRRSTYEQYF	TGTGCCTGGAGACGGAGTACCTACGAGCAGTACTTC
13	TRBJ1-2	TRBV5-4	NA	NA	CASSLFRYYGYTF	TGTGCCAGCAGCTTGTTCAGATACTATGGCTACACCTTC
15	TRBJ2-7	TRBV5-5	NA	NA	CASSSAAPSEYEQYF	TGTGCCAGCAGCTCGGCGGCTCCCTCCGAGTACGAGCAGTACTTC
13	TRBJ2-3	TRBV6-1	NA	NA	CASSENARVAQYF	TGTGCCAGCAGTGAAAATGCCCGGGTGGCGCAGTATTTT
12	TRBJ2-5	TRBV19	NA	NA	CASGEVGETQYF	TGTGCCAGTGGAGAGGTAGGGGAGACCCAGTACTTC
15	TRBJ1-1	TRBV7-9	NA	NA	CASSFSTDGGTEAFF	TGTGCCAGCAGCTTTAGTACCGACGGTGGCACTGAAGCTTTCTTT
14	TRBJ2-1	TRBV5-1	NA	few	CASSLGEVGNEQFF	TGCGCCAGCAGCTTGGGAGAAGTCGGCAATGAGCAGTTCTTC
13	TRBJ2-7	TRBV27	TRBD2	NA	CASSGSGRREQYF	TGTGCCAGCAGCGGTAGCGGGAGAAGAGAGCAGTACTTC
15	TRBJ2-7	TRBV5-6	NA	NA	CASSFWGQSSYEQYF	TGTGCCAGCAGCTTCTGGGGGCAAAGCTCCTACGAGCAGTACTTC
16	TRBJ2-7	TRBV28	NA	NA	CASSSGQSMGSYEQYF	TGTGCCAGCAGCTCGGGACAATCGATGGGCTCCTACGAGCAGTACTTC
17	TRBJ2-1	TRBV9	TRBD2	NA	CASSVPPTSGRRNEQFF	TGTGCCAGCAGCGTCCCTCCGACTAGCGGGAGACGCAATGAGCAGTTCTTC
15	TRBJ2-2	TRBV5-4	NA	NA	CASSFGGPNTGELFF	TGTGCCAGCAGCTTTGGAGGTCCGAACACCGGGGAGCTGTTTTTT
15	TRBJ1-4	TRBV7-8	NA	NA	CASSHRRKADEKLFF	TGTGCCAGCAGCCATCGTCGGAAAGCCGATGAAAAACTGTTTTTT
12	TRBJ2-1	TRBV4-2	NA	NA	CASSRDRHEQFF	TGTGCCAGCAGCCGCGACAGGCATGAGCAGTTCTTC
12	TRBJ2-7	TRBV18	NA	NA	CASSPAEYEQYF	TGTGCCAGCTCACCGGCCGAGTACGAGCAGTACTTC
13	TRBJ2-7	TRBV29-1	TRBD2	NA	CSFRTSELGGQYF	TGCAGCTTTAGGACTAGCGAACTAGGCGGGCAGTACTTC
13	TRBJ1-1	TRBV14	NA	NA	CASSYMRGAEAFF	TGTGCCAGCAGTTATATGCGGGGGGCTGAAGCTTTCTTT
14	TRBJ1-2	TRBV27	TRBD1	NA	CASRLDRGNYGYTF	TGTGCCAGCAGATTAGACAGGGGGAACTATGGCTACACCTTC
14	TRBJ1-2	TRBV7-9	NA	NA	CASTLTTGPYGYTF	TGTGCCAGCACCCTCACGACAGGACCCTATGGCTACACCTTC
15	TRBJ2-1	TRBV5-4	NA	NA	CASSWGTPSYNEQFF	TGTGCCAGCAGCTGGGGGACACCCTCCTACAATGAGCAGTTCTTC
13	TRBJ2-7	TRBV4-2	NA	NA	CASSDSYSYEQYF	TGTGCCAGCAGTGACAGTTACTCCTACGAGCAGTACTTC
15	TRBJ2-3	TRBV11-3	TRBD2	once	CASSLSRRLADTQYF	TGTGCCAGCAGCTTATCCCGCCGACTAGCGGATACGCAGTATTTT
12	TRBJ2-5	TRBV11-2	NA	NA	CASSRDFRSQYF	TGTGCCAGCAGCCGGGATTTTAGGTCCCAGTACTTC
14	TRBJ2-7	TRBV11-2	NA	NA	CASSSPRVRYEQYF	TGTGCCAGCAGCTCCCCAAGAGTCAGGTACGAGCAGTACTTC
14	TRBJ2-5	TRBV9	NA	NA	CASSVQVASETQYF	TGTGCCAGCAGCGTACAAGTCGCCTCGGAGACCCAGTACTTC
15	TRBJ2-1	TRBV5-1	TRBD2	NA	CASSPTSGRFDEQFF	TGCGCCAGCAGCCCGACTAGCGGGAGGTTCGATGAGCAGTTCTTC
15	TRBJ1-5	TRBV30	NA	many	CAWRSFPGNHQPQHF	TGTGCCTGGAGGTCATTCCCGGGGAACCATCAGCCCCAGCATTTT
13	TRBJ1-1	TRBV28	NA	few	CASSFVSQGTAFF	TGTGCCAGCAGTTTCGTGTCACAAGGTACTGCTTTCTTT
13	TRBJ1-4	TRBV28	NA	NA	CASSLQGREKLFF	TGTGCCAGCAGTTTACAGGGTCGGGAAAAACTGTTTTTT
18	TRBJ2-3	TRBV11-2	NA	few	CASSLSSRQARGTDTQYF	TGTGCCAGCAGCTTATCATCTCGACAGGCACGGGGCACAGATACGCAGTATTTT
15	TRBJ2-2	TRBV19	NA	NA	CATMTGPRGTGELFF	TGTGCCACCATGACGGGCCCCAGGGGCACCGGGGAGCTGTTTTTT